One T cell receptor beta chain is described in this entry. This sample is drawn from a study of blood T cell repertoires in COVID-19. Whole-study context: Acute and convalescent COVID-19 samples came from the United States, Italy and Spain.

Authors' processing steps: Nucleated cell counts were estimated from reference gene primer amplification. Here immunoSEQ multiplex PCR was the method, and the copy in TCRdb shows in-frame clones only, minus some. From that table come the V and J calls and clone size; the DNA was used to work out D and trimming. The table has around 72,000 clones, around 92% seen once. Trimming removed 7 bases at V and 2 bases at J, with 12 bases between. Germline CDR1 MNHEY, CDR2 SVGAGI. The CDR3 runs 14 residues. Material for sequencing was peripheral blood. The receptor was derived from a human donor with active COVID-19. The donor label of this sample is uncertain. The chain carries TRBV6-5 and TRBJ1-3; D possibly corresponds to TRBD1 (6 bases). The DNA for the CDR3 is TGTGCCAGCATTGCAAGGGACACTGGAAACACCATATATTTT. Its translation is CASIARDTGNTIYF.